This TCR beta chain was identified during a study of Ad26.COV2.S vaccination and SARS-CoV-2 variants. Across the study: Intramuscular Ad26.COV2.S doses were given once or twice, 56 days apart.

Study observations and caveats: Vaccine recipients posted higher spike-specific TCR breadth than their placebo counterparts.

CDR1 and CDR2 from the germline V gene are SGHAT and FQNNGV. This CDR3 region has 11 residues. The V gene lost 5 bases and the J gene lost 5 bases, with 6 bases spanning the gap. Comments on this clone: Its target is unknown. This sequence is one base from a far larger clone and is likely a read error.

Treatment specified: some 20 received Ad26.COV2.S at low or high dose, single or two shots; several received placebo; per-sample allocation not given. Specimen acquisition occurred on day 63 following the initial vaccine or placebo injection. The vaccine antigen was prefusion-stabilized Wuhan SARS-CoV-2 spike. Generated by immunoSEQ multiplex PCR, the TCRdb table keeps only in-frame clones and is missing some. The repertoire includes roughly 350,000 clones, less than 90% of them detected once, and roughly a tenth sits in the top ten. The receptor comes from a person aged 18-65 years who received the Ad26.COV2.S COVID-19 vaccine or a placebo. The source was peripheral blood, collected in a trial of Ad26.COV2.S vaccine versus placebo. The chain has TRBV11-2 and TRBJ2-5; the D gene is possibly TRBD2 (5 bases). The CDR3 nucleotides are TGTGCCAGCAGCCGAGGGGAGACCCAGTACTTC. This sequence encodes CASSRGETQYF.